This TCR beta chain is drawn from a study of OX40 agonist ivuxolimab in advanced cancers. Study-level background: Patients were approximately 80% male with ages roughly 23 to 85, mean about 60. The study's findings and limits: At 0.1 to 3.0 mg/kg and by week 6, CD4+ and CD8+ T cells in the blood had expanded clonally.

Notes on this clone: Its antigen is currently unknown.

The protocol was immunoSEQ multiplex PCR, while the TCRdb copy is restricted to in-frame clones and leaves out a portion. The data show 30,000 to 40,000 clones, 65% to 80% seen once. The junction had 3 bases not matched to a gene; V was cut back by 4 bases and J by 3 bases. The CDR3 length is 12 residues. Germline V gene data show CDR1 as SQVTM and CDR2 as ANQGSEA. The origin of this receptor is an adult with an advanced solid tumor such as melanoma, head and neck, liver or kidney cancer. This specimen consisted of CD4+ or CD8+ T cells sorted from blood, obtained in a trial of the OX40 agonist ivuxolimab. The gene calls are TRBV29-1 and TRBJ2-7; 7 positions match TRBD1. The CDR3 loop is CSVGTGFYEQYF. As DNA, the CDR3 is TGCAGCGTTGGGACAGGTTTCTACGAGCAGTACTTC.